The 21 T cell receptor beta chains below were found in one sample sequenced in a study of CD8 T cells in ankylosing spondylitis. From the 5' RACE reads, TCRdb called clonotypes with MiXCR, one entry per CDR3 protein. In the table there are about 39,000 distinct CDR3 sequences, around a tenth of which are singletons. The specimen sequenced was blood, either unsorted or a sorted T cell fraction (not recorded which). The receptor source for this set is a male donor with ankylosing spondylitis or in good health (not recorded which).

This clonotype was observed at least ten times. V gene TRBV6-5 combines with J gene TRBJ2-7; 7 nucleotides line up with TRBD1. Trimming at V came to 4 bases and at J to 6 bases, leaving 0 bases not matched to a gene. Germline V lookup: CDR1 MNHEY, CDR2 SVGAGI. There are 11 residues in the CDR3. The CDR3 protein is CASSWDSEQYF. CDR3 DNA: TGTGCCAGCAGTTGGGACAGCGAGCAGTACTTC.

This clonotype was observed at least ten times. The genes are TRBV12-3 or TRBV12-4 and TRBJ2-3; 8 nucleotides line up with TRBD1. The CDR3 length is 13 residues. V gave up 6 bases and J gave up 10 bases; unmatched junction bases: 9. DNA for the CDR3: TGTGCCAGCAGCCCAACTCCGGGACAGGCGCAGTATTTT. This codes for CASSPTPGQAQYF.

This clonotype has ten or more counts. The genes are TRBV5-1 and TRBJ2-1; D perhaps matches TRBD2 (5 bases). CDR1 is SGHRS and CDR2 is YFSETQ in the germline V gene. V lost 3 bases and J 9 bases, leaving 10 bases between the germline ends. The CDR3 is 12 residues long. The DNA for the CDR3 is TGCGCCAGCAGCTGGACTGGAGGTGAGCAGTTCTTC. Residues: CASSWTGGEQFF. Looking up the rest from reference TRBV5-1 and TRBJ2-1 gives the full variable domain: KAGVTQTPRYLIKTRGQQVTLSCSPISGHRSVSWYQQTPGQGLQFLFEYFSETQRNKGNFPGRFSGRQFSNSRSEMNVSTLELGDSALYLCASSWTGGEQFFGPGTRLTVL.

This clonotype was seen many times. The chain links TRBV25-1 to TRBJ2-1; weak D call: TRBD2 (5 bases). This CDR3 contains 13 residues. Per the germline V gene, CDR1 is MGHDK and CDR2 is SYGVNS. V was shortened by 6 bases and J by 12 bases, with 18 bases between the two germline ends. CDR3 coding DNA: TGTGCCAGCAGCGGAGAAGTTCTCGCGGGGCAGTTCTTC. Translation gives CASSGEVLAGQFF.

This clonotype appeared many times. This chain connects TRBV20-1 to TRBJ1-2, with 12 positions matching TRBD1. J gave up 4 bases and V 3 bases, and 6 bases lay outside the gene matches. This CDR3 is 15 amino acids long. Germline CDR1 DFQATT, CDR2 SNEGSKA (reference sequence). Here the CDR3 DNA reads TGCAGTGCTAGCCCGGGACAGGGGGCGGCCTATGGCTACACCTTC. Its translation: CSASPGQGAAYGYTF.

The V and J genes are TRBV3-1 and TRBJ2-1; D ambiguous. This CDR3 is 11 amino acids long. Per the germline V gene, CDR1 is LGHDT and CDR2 is YNNKEL (reference sequence). Trimming removed 1 base from V and 8 bases from J, with 3 bases in between. The CDR3 region has the DNA TGTGCCAGCAGCCAAGTGGATGAGCAGTTCTTC. Translating gives CASSQVDEQFF.

The genes are TRBV6-5 and TRBJ1-1; 8 nucleotides agree with TRBD1. In germline, CDR1 is MNHEY, CDR2 SVGAGI. V was pared by 8 bases and J by 4 bases, with 3 bases of the junction left unmatched. The CDR3 is made up of 12 amino acids. The DNA for the CDR3 is TGTGCCAGCGGGACAGGTCGCACTGAAGCTTTCTTT. Protein sequence: CASGTGRTEAFF.

This clonotype was recorded a few times. This rearrangement joins TRBV2 to TRBJ2-3; D is unclear. V lost 6 bases, J lost 1 base, and 17 bases lay in between. The germline V gene encodes CDR1 SNHLY and CDR2 FYNNEI. CDR3 length equals 16 residues. This chain's CDR3 is CASSPDGSLGTDTQYF. The CDR3 nucleotides read TGTGCCAGCAGCCCGGACGGCTCTTTGGGCACAGATACGCAGTATTTT. Full variable domain (missing parts from reference TRBV2 and TRBJ2-3): EPEVTQTPSHQVTQMGQEVILRCVPISNHLYFYWYRQILGQKVEFLVSFYNNEISEKSEIFDDQFSVERPDGSNFTLKIRSTKLEDSAMYFCASSPDGSLGTDTQYFGPGTRLTVL.

This clonotype was seen a single time. The chain carries TRBV29-1 and TRBJ1-2, with 10 bases aligning to TRBD1. CDR1 and CDR2 (germline): SQVTM, ANQGSEA. The CDR3 is 13 residues long. Germline trimming cut 7 bases from V and 7 bases from J; bases unmatched to any gene: 9. The CDR3 loop is CSGLGTGVSGYTF. CDR3 in DNA: TGCAGCGGACTGGGGACAGGGGTTAGTGGCTACACCTTC.

This clonotype was recorded many times. CDR3 sequence reads: CSVRGQGDEQYF. The CDR3 DNA is TGCAGCGTTAGAGGACAGGGAGACGAGCAGTACTTC. The rearrangement uses TRBV29-1 and TRBJ2-7; TRBD1 aligns across 8 bases. The CDR3 consists of 12 residues. Germline-derived CDR1 and CDR2 are SQVTM and ANQGSEA. V shed 5 bases, J shed 5 bases, and the junction held 5 bases outside the gene matches.

This clonotype was observed many times. This rearrangement joins TRBV6-5 to TRBJ2-1; TRBD2 aligns across 7 bases. The germline V gene encodes CDR1 MNHEY and CDR2 SVGAGI. The CDR3 has 16 residues. The V gene end was trimmed by 0 bases and the J gene end by 7 bases; junction bases not matched to a gene: 9. The CDR3 loop is CASSYSILAALNEQFF. The CDR3 bases are TGTGCCAGCAGTTACTCGATCCTAGCGGCTCTTAATGAGCAGTTCTTC.

The chain combines TRBV29-1 with TRBJ2-3, with D possibly being TRBD1 (6 bases). This CDR3 spans 14 amino acids. Germline CDR1 reads SQVTM; CDR2 reads ANQGSEA. Deletions cut 7 bases from V and 0 bases from J, with 14 bases between. CDR3 nucleotides: TGCAGCGCCAGCAGGACAGACAGCACAGATACGCAGTATTTT. The encoded protein is CSASRTDSTDTQYF.

The chain couples TRBV29-1 to TRBJ2-1; D may be TRBD2 (6 bases). This CDR3 is 14 amino acids long. Trimming stripped 3 bases from V and 6 bases from J, with 15 bases between. Germline V gene lookup returns CDR1 SQVTM and CDR2 ANQGSEA. This CDR3 reads CSVDQGGGLNEQFF. The CDR3 bases are TGCAGCGTTGATCAGGGAGGAGGACTCAATGAGCAGTTCTTC.

This clonotype came up many times. This chain uses TRBV20-1 with TRBJ2-5, with TRBD2 as a possible D gene (6 bases). There are 13 residues in the CDR3. Germline-derived CDR1 and CDR2 are DFQATT and SNEGSKA (reference sequence). Trimming pared 1 base from V and 4 bases from J, leaving 10 bases between. The CDR3 loop reads CSARVGGAETQYF. CDR3 DNA sequence: TGCAGTGCTAGAGTCGGGGGAGCAGAGACCCAGTACTTC.

By share, this clonotype counts as medium-sized. The genes are TRBV11-1 and TRBJ2-7; 8 positions agree with TRBD2. V dropped 3 bases and J dropped 3; count of bases not matched to a gene: 4. This CDR3 region has 14 residues. Germline V gene lookup returns CDR1 SGHAT and CDR2 FQDESV (reference sequence). CDR3 sequence: CASSLSGSVYEQYF. CDR3 nucleotides: TGTGCCAGCAGCTTGAGCGGGAGTGTCTACGAGCAGTACTTC.

There are many counts of this clonotype. The chain has TRBV4-1 and TRBJ2-1; 8 bases agree with TRBD1. Germline CDR1 MGHRA, CDR2 YSYEKL. The CDR3 is 14 amino acids. V gave up 2 bases and J gave up 8 bases; unmatched junction bases: 5. CDR3 sequence (DNA): TGCGCCAGCAGCCAAACATGGACAGGGTATGAGCAGTTCTTC. It yields the protein CASSQTWTGYEQFF.

This clonotype was seen repeatedly, ten times or more. The chain uses TRBV10-3 and TRBJ1-3; D is unclear. The CDR3 length is 14 residues. V lost 6 bases to trimming and J lost 2 bases, with 11 bases between them. The germline gives CDR1 ENHRY, CDR2 SYGVKD. The CDR3 region has the DNA TGTGCCATCAGGGAGGATAGGACTGGAAACACCATATATTTT. This translates into CAIREDRTGNTIYF.

This clonotype showed up many times. V is TRBV27 and J is TRBJ1-4; 8 nucleotides match TRBD1. The CDR3 is 15 residues long. The germline V gene has CDR1 MNHEY and CDR2 SMNVEV (reference sequence). Unmatched junction bases numbered 9, after V lost 5 bases and J lost 7 bases. The CDR3 sequence is CASSLRQGFSEKLFF. CDR3 coding DNA: TGTGCCAGCAGTCTCCGACAGGGGTTCAGTGAAAAACTGTTTTTT.

This clonotype was recorded many times. The genes are TRBV5-1 and TRBJ2-5; 9 bases map to TRBD2. CDR3 size: 15 residues. CDR1 is SGHRS and CDR2 is YFSETQ in the germline V gene. The J segment lost 2 bases and the V segment lost 5 bases, leaving 7 bases of the junction unmatched. The CDR3 DNA is TGCGCCAGCAGACCAGTGACTAGCGGTCAAGAGACCCAGTACTTC. As protein: CASRPVTSGQETQYF.

This clonotype was observed many times. The chain joins TRBV29-1 to TRBJ2-5; D is unclear. CDR1 is SQVTM, CDR2 ANQGSEA, per germline. The CDR3 length is 14 residues. Trimming removed 0 bases from V and 5 bases from J, with 13 bases in between. As DNA, the CDR3 is TGCAGCGTTGAAGATCTGGGCGGTTCGGAGACCCAGTACTTC. Translated, it gives CSVEDLGGSETQYF.

This clonotype was counted at least ten times. The chain uses TRBV12-3 or TRBV12-4 and TRBJ2-1; no clear D gene. The CDR3 extends over 13 amino acids. V was cut by 3 bases and J by 5 bases, with 8 bases left in between. The CDR3 sequence: CASSFVVDNEQFF. CDR3 nucleotides: TGTGCCAGCAGTTTCGTAGTGGACAATGAGCAGTTCTTC.